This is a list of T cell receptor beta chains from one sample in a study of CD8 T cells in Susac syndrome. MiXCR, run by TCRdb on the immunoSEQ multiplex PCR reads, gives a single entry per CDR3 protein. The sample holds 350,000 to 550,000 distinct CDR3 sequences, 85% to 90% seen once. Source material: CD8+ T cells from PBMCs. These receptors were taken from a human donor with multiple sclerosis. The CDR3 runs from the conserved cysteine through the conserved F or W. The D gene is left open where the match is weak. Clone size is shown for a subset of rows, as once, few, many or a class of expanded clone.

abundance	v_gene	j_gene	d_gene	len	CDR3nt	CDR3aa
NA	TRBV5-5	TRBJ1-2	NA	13	TGTGCCAGCAGTTATACAGGGTCATTCGGCTACACCTTC	CASSYTGSFGYTF
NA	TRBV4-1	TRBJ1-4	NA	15	TGCGCCAGCAGCCGGACCCTCGGAACTAATGAAAAACTGTTTTTT	CASSRTLGTNEKLFF
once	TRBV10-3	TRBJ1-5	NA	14	TGTGCCACCCGGTCCCCGGGGAGCAATCAGCCCCAGCATTTT	CATRSPGSNQPQHF
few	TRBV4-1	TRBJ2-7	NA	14	TGCGCCAGCAGCCCATCCGCGGACAGTAACGAGCAGTACTTC	CASSPSADSNEQYF
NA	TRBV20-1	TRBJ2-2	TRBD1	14	TGCAGTGCTAGAGACCGGACAGGGGAAGGGGAGCTGTTTTTT	CSARDRTGEGELFF
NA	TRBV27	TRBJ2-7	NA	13	TGTGCCAGCAGTTTGGCACGCACCTACGAGCAGTACTTC	CASSLARTYEQYF
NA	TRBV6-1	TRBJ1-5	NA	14	TGTGCCAGCAGTAAAGGTACAGGCAATCAGCCCCAGCATTTT	CASSKGTGNQPQHF
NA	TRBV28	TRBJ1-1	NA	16	TGTGCCAGCAGCGAATATACAGGGATTCCGGACACTGAAGCTTTCTTT	CASSEYTGIPDTEAFF
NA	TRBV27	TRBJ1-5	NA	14	TGTGCCAGCAGTTTTGGGGGCCGCAATCAGCCCCAGCATTTT	CASSFGGRNQPQHF
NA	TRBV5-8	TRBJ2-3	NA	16	TGTGCCAGCAGCCGACGTAAGGGAAACGCAGGAGATACGCAGTATTTT	CASSRRKGNAGDTQYF
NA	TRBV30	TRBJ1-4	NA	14	TGTGCCTGGAGGTCTGGGACCGGGCCAGAAAAACTGTTTTTT	CAWRSGTGPEKLFF
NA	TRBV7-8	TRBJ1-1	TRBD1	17	TGTGCCAGCAGCTCCGAGCCGGGACAGGGGATGAACACTGAAGCTTTCTTT	CASSSEPGQGMNTEAFF